The source of this T cell receptor beta chain is a study of monozygotic twins with cystic fibrosis. Findings of the study overall: Median Simpson clonality of 0.0095 suggested naive T cells predominated. Monozygotic CF twin pairs shared significantly more nucleotide-identical clonotypes than unrelated CF individuals did. Shared CDR3 numbers were not associated with age, concordance or severity. In 13 of 16 pairs, V gene usage was closest to the co-twin's.

Measured with immunoSEQ multiplex PCR; TCRdb has only the in-frame clones, and not every one. This table holds more than 25,000 clones, about nine tenths found once. This clone showed up just a few times. Its specificity is unknown. The specimen sequenced was blood. This clonotype was obtained from a girl aged 2 to 9 with cystic fibrosis.

This CDR3 is CASSPTPGGNQPQHF. The CDR3 DNA sequence: TGTGCCAGCTCACCAACCCCGGGAGGGAATCAGCCCCAGCATTTT. The chain recombines TRBV18 with TRBJ1-5; D is uncertain. This CDR3 contains 15 residues. The germline V gene encodes CDR1 KGHSH and CDR2 LQKENI. Trimming removed 2 bases at V and 4 bases at J, with 12 bases between.